This record covers a single T cell receptor (beta chain). This table comes from immunoSEQ multiplex PCR, and its TCRdb copy is limited to in-frame clones, with some not included. This repertoire shows millions of clones, 85% to 95% found once; its top ten account for 0.3% to 0.4%. The source of the sample is a study of shared clonotypes between healthy human individuals. Germline CDR1 reads SGHRS; CDR2 reads YFSETQ. The ends lost 4 bases at V and 5 bases at J; junction bases unmatched: 17. The CDR3 runs 17 residues. Material for sequencing was naive CD4+ T cells from PBMCs. Subset indicated: CD45RA+ positively selected. The chain employs TRBV5-1 and TRBJ2-5; TRBD1 matches 7 bases. This receptor was taken from a young man in good health. Some clones in this sample may be carry-over from other donors' samples. The CDR3 region has the DNA TGCGCCAGCAGCCCCGGGGCCGCAGGGGGATTTCTGGAGACCCAGTACTTC. Its translation is CASSPGAAGGFLETQYF. Together with reference TRBV5-1 and TRBJ2-5, the CDR3 gives the full variable domain: KAGVTQTPRYLIKTRGQQVTLSCSPISGHRSVSWYQQTPGQGLQFLFEYFSETQRNKGNFPGRFSGRQFSNSRSEMNVSTLELGDSALYLCASSPGAAGGFLETQYFGPGTRLLVL.